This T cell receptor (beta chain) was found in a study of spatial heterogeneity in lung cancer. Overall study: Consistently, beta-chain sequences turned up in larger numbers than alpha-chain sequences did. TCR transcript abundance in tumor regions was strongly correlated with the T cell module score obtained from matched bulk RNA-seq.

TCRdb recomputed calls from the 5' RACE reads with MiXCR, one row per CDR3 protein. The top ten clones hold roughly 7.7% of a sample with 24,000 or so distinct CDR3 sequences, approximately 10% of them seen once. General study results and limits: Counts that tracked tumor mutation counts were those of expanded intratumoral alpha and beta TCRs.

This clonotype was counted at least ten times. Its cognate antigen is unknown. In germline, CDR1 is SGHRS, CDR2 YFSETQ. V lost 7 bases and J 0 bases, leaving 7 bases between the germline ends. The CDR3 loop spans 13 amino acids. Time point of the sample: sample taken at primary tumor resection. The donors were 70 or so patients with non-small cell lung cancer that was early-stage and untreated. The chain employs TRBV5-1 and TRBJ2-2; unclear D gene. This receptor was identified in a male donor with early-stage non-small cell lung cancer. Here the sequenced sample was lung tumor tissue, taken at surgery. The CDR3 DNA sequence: TGCGCCAGCGGCGAACCGAACACCGGGGAGCTGTTTTTT. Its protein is CASGEPNTGELFF.